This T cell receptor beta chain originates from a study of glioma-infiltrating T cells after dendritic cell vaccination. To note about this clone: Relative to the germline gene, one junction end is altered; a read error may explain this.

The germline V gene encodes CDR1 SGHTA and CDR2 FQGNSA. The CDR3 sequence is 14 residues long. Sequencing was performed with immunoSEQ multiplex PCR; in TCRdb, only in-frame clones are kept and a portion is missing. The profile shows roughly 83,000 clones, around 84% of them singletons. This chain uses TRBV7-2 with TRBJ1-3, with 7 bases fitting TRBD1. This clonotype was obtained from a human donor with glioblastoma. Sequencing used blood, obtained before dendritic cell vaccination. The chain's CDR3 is CVSSDPDRGNTIYF. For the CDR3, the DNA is TGTGTCAGCAGCGACCCGGACAGGGGAAACACCATATATTTT.